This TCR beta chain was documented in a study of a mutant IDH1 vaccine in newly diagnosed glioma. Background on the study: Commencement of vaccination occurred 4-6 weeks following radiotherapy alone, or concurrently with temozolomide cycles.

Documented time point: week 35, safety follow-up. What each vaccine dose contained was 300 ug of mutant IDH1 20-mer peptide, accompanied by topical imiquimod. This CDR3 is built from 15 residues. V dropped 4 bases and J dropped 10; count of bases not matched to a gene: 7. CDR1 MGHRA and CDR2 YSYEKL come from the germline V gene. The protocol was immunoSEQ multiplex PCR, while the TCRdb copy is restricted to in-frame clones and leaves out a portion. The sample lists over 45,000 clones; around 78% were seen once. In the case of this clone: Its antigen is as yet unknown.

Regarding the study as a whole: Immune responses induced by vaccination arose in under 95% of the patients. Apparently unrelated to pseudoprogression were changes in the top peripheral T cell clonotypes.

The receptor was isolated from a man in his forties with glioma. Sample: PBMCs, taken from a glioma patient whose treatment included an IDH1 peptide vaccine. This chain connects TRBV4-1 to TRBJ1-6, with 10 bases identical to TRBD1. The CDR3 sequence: CASSLGDRGGSPLHF. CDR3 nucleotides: TGCGCCAGCAGCCTCGGGGACAGGGGTGGATCACCCCTCCACTTT.